This T cell receptor (beta chain) stems from a study of OX40 agonist ivuxolimab in advanced cancers. Study overall: Three patients had partial responses: one hepatocellular carcinoma, two cutaneous melanoma.

The protocol was immunoSEQ multiplex PCR, while the TCRdb copy is restricted to in-frame clones and leaves out a portion. The sample lists around 62,000 clones; over 60% were seen once. Sampling of blood occurred at baseline, cycle 4 day 1, and cycle 7 day 1. The J segment lost 4 bases and the V segment lost 4 bases, leaving 1 base of the junction unmatched. The CDR3 spans 13 residues. The germline CDR1 and CDR2 sequences are SGHNT and YENEEA. Source: CD4+ or CD8+ T cells sorted from blood, taken in a trial of the OX40 agonist ivuxolimab. This receptor was taken from an adult with an advanced solid tumor such as melanoma, head and neck, liver or kidney cancer. The chain couples TRBV11-3 to TRBJ2-1, with 7 bases matching TRBD1. In nucleotides, the CDR3 is TGTGCCAGCAGCTCGGGACAGTACAATGAGCAGTTCTTC. Amino acids: CASSSGQYNEQFF.